A selection of T cell receptor beta chains follows, all from one sample in a study of cytomegalovirus exposure and HLA in healthy donors. Using immunoSEQ multiplex PCR, the repertoire was profiled, and TCRdb retains in-frame clones only, with some absent. The table includes about 130,000 clones, approximately 10% detected once. Source material: PBMCs. Receptors originate from a woman under 30 in good health and CMV-seropositive. The CDR3 runs from the conserved cysteine through the conserved F or W. A D gene is named only where the DNA matches it firmly. The size of a clone is reported for some rows only, either as once, few or many, or as a class for expanded clones.

V	size	D	J	CDR3	DNA
TRBV7-6	few	TRBD2	TRBJ2-1	CASSPTALAGAGDEQFF	TGTGCCAGCAGCCCGACAGCCCTAGCGGGAGCTGGCGATGAGCAGTTCTTC
TRBV14	few	-	TRBJ1-2	CASSHPTGYGGYTF	TGTGCCAGCAGCCATCCTACAGGTTACGGAGGCTACACCTTC
TRBV4-2	few	TRBD2	TRBJ2-5	CASSLGLAGEETQYF	TGTGCCAGCAGCCTCGGACTAGCGGGAGAGGAGACCCAGTACTTC
TRBV14	-	-	TRBJ1-2	CASSHLTGYGYTF	TGTGCCAGCAGCCATCTAACAGGTTATGGCTACACCTTC
TRBV13	-	TRBD2	TRBJ2-2	CASSLAPRTSGRWTGELFF	TGTGCCAGCAGCTTAGCGCCGAGGACTAGCGGGAGGTGGACCGGGGAGCTGTTTTTT
TRBV9	few	TRBD1	TRBJ2-7	CASSGGQGETYEQYF	TGTGCCAGCAGCGGGGGACAGGGGGAAACCTACGAGCAGTACTTC
TRBV19	few	TRBD1	TRBJ1-3	CASSTGTGRDTIYF	TGTGCCAGTAGTACTGGGACAGGGAGAGACACCATATATTTT
TRBV6-6	few	TRBD1	TRBJ2-3	CASSSRGGQGGDTQYF	TGTGCCAGCAGCTCGAGGGGGGGACAGGGGGGAGATACGCAGTATTTT
TRBV11-3	-	-	TRBJ2-6	CASSLDSSGANVLTF	TGTGCCAGCAGCTTAGACAGCTCTGGGGCCAACGTCCTGACTTTC
TRBV5-1	-	-	TRBJ1-4	CASTFGGLGEKLFF	TGCGCCAGCACCTTTGGAGGGTTGGGCGAAAAACTGTTTTTT
TRBV5-1	-	TRBD2	TRBJ2-1	CASSTGLAEGMQFF	TGCGCCAGCAGCACCGGACTAGCGGAGGGGATGCAGTTCTTC
TRBV4-1	few	-	TRBJ1-1	CASSQAGLNTEAFF	TGCGCCAGCAGCCAAGCGGGGTTGAACACTGAAGCTTTCTTT
TRBV2	few	-	TRBJ2-1	CASRRWQNEQFF	TGTGCCAGCAGGAGGTGGCAGAATGAGCAGTTCTTC
TRBV4-1	-	TRBD1	TRBJ2-2	CASAGQGDTGELFF	TGCGCCAGCGCCGGACAGGGGGACACCGGGGAGCTGTTTTTT
TRBV6-5	-	TRBD2	TRBJ2-7	CASSHGLAASYEQYF	TGTGCCAGCAGTCACGGACTAGCGGCTTCCTACGAGCAGTACTTC
TRBV27	-	TRBD1	TRBJ2-7	CASSVLLGDRGYEQYF	TGTGCCAGCAGTGTCCTCTTAGGGGACAGGGGGTACGAGCAGTACTTC
TRBV15	few	-	TRBJ2-3	CATSRDRGKDTQYF	TGTGCCACCAGCAGAGATCGGGGGAAAGATACGCAGTATTTT
TRBV11-2	-	-	TRBJ1-2	CASSLDPGPAYGYTF	TGTGCCAGCAGCTTAGATCCTGGGCCAGCTTATGGCTACACCTTC
TRBV2	-	-	TRBJ2-7	CASSLRGGRGYEQYF	TGTGCCAGCAGCCTCCGAGGAGGGCGGGGTTACGAGCAGTACTTC
TRBV2	-	-	TRBJ2-5	CASGRGHQETQYF	TGTGCCAGCGGGCGGGGCCACCAAGAGACCCAGTACTTC
TRBV19	-	TRBD1	TRBJ1-2	CASRSGTDYGYTF	TGTGCCAGTAGATCCGGGACAGACTATGGCTACACCTTC
TRBV28	few	-	TRBJ2-5	CASSLLAVQETQYF	TGTGCCAGCAGTTTACTGGCCGTACAAGAGACCCAGTACTTC
TRBV29-1	-	-	TRBJ1-2	CSAGRGKDGYTF	TGCAGCGCAGGCCGGGGGAAGGATGGCTACACCTTC
TRBV7-9	few	-	TRBJ2-3	CASTLQGGVQDTQYF	TGTGCCAGCACCCTACAGGGAGGGGTGCAAGATACGCAGTATTTT
TRBV11-2	few	-	TRBJ1-3	CASSLTVGNTIYF	TGTGCCAGCAGCTTAACTGTAGGAAACACCATATATTTT
TRBV19	-	TRBD1	TRBJ2-2	CASDRGHTGELFF	TGTGCCAGCGACAGGGGGCACACCGGGGAGCTGTTTTTT
TRBV11-2	few	-	TRBJ1-1	CASSLRQSVEAFF	TGTGCCAGCAGCTTAAGACAGAGCGTAGAAGCTTTCTTT
TRBV28	few	TRBD1	TRBJ2-1	CASSLTGGEQFF	TGTGCCAGCAGTTTGACAGGGGGTGAGCAGTTCTTC
TRBV28	-	TRBD1	TRBJ1-1	CASSTTGWRSEAFF	TGTGCCAGCAGTACGACAGGGTGGCGGTCTGAAGCTTTCTTT
TRBV30	-	TRBD2	TRBJ2-5	CAWSVTSGYQETQYF	TGTGCCTGGAGTGTGACTAGCGGGTACCAAGAGACCCAGTACTTC
TRBV30	-	-	TRBJ2-1	CAWSLTTYNEQFF	TGTGCCTGGAGTCTCACTACGTACAATGAGCAGTTCTTC
TRBV19	-	-	TRBJ2-7	CASSIDFLALGSLGEQYF	TGTGCCAGTAGTATAGACTTTCTAGCGTTGGGGTCTCTGGGCGAGCAGTACTTC
TRBV7-2	-	TRBD1	TRBJ1-2	CASSPGTDGGYTF	TGTGCCAGCAGCCCCGGGACAGATGGTGGCTACACCTTC
TRBV7-2	few	TRBD1	TRBJ2-7	CASSRKGQGGDPYF	TGTGCCAGCAGCCGAAAAGGACAGGGAGGAGATCCGTACTTC
TRBV19	-	-	TRBJ2-2	CASSSLGDTPSNTGELFF	TGTGCCAGTAGTAGCCTTGGGGACACCCCATCGAACACCGGGGAGCTGTTTTTT
TRBV10-3	few	-	TRBJ1-4	CAISGRLDEKLFF	TGTGCCATCAGTGGCAGGTTGGATGAAAAACTGTTTTTT
TRBV5-4	few	TRBD1	TRBJ2-7	CASSFLGTGSEQYF	TGTGCCAGCAGCTTCTTGGGGACAGGGAGCGAGCAGTACTTC
TRBV25-1	-	TRBD1	TRBJ1-2	CASSETGGHGYTF	TGTGCCAGCAGTGAAACAGGGGGACATGGCTACACCTTC
TRBV25-1	few	TRBD2	TRBJ2-3	CASSAPLAGGPTDTQYF	TGTGCCAGCAGTGCCCCACTAGCGGGAGGGCCCACAGATACGCAGTATTTT
TRBV25-1	-	-	TRBJ1-2	CASSDPTVTYGYTF	TGTGCCAGCAGTGACCCGACAGTGACCTATGGCTACACCTTC
TRBV5-6	few	-	TRBJ1-2	CASSADGQPYGYTF	TGTGCCAGCAGCGCAGACGGACAGCCCTATGGCTACACCTTC
TRBV5-1	-	-	TRBJ2-7	CASSPTGGPYEQYF	TGCGCCAGCAGCCCGACAGGCGGGCCCTACGAGCAGTACTTC
TRBV29-1	few	TRBD2	TRBJ2-5	CSVIWSGREETQYF	TGCAGCGTAATATGGAGCGGGAGGGAAGAGACCCAGTACTTC
TRBV29-1	-	TRBD2	TRBJ2-1	CSVEIGLAGDGGDEQFF	TGCAGCGTTGAAATAGGACTAGCGGGAGATGGGGGAGATGAGCAGTTCTTC
TRBV6-6	-	-	TRBJ1-6	CASTARQANNSPLHF	TGTGCCAGCACCGCTCGACAGGCAAATAATTCACCCCTCCACTTT
TRBV9	-	TRBD1	TRBJ1-4	CASSRGPGTATNEKLFF	TGTGCCAGCAGCAGGGGGCCCGGGACAGCAACTAATGAAAAACTGTTTTTT
TRBV7-3	few	TRBD1	TRBJ1-1	CASSLMGQGITEAFF	TGTGCCAGCAGCTTAATGGGACAGGGGATAACTGAAGCTTTCTTT